The clone carrying this TCR beta chain was counted only a few times. What it binds is unknown. The CDR3 is made up of 13 amino acids. V was clipped by 3 bases and J by 8 bases, with 10 bases between them. The TCRbeta library was prepared with unique molecular identifiers. TCRdb re-analysed the PCR reads in MiXCR, keeping a single row per CDR3 protein. The sample has some 100,000 distinct CDR3 sequences; around a quarter are singletons. The data originate from a study of T-cell reconstitution after alpha-beta-depleted transplantation in children. General study results and limits: At one year after transplant, newly produced T cells mostly accounted for T-cell counts and diversity. The origin of high day-60 TCRbeta diversity in some patients lay in surviving recipient T cells and thymic progenitors. Expanded clones from the graft, numbering several hundred, reportedly supplied alpha-beta T cells about two months after transplant.

This TCR derives from a boy younger than 10 with acute lymphoblastic leukemia, due to receive a stem cell transplant. Sequenced material: PBMCs, taken before TCRalphabeta/CD19-depleted stem cell transplant. The V gene is TRBV12-3 or TRBV12-4, the J gene TRBJ2-2; D not resolved. The DNA for the CDR3 is TGTGCCAGCAGTTTTTCAGTTGGGGGGGAGCTGTTTTTT. Protein product: CASSFSVGGELFF.